This T cell receptor beta chain was sequenced for a study of tumor and adjacent non-tumor tissue in lung cancer. At the level of the study: On average, productive TCRbeta reads reached roughly 4 million per sample.

With regard to this clonotype: Its antigen is not known.

The CDR3 length is 15 residues. Germline V gene sequence: CDR1 DFQATT, CDR2 SNEGSKA (reference sequence). Between the trimmed V and J ends, which lost 6 bases and 4 bases, there was a span of 21 bases. TCRbeta libraries were built with three rounds of nested PCR, modified from ARM-PCR. TCRdb passed the multiplex PCR reads through MiXCR, listing each CDR3 protein once. The sample records roughly 44,000 distinct CDR3 sequences, around 62% being singletons. Overall study findings and caveats: Significantly higher TCR diversity was found in tumor than normal lung.

This sample's RNA came from whole unsorted tissue. The normal lung tissue was taken more than 3 cm from the tumor edge. Newly diagnosed lung cancer patients had thoracic surgery in China, August–late 2014, without prior chemotherapy. The receptor comes from a woman aged 40 to 50 with non-small cell lung cancer. The chain couples TRBV20-1 to TRBJ1-2; no definite D call. The sample comprised distant non-tumor lung tissue. The CDR3 here is CSADMGDTLFYGYTF. The CDR3 DNA reads TGCAGTGCAGATATGGGTGACACCCTATTCTATGGCTACACCTTC.